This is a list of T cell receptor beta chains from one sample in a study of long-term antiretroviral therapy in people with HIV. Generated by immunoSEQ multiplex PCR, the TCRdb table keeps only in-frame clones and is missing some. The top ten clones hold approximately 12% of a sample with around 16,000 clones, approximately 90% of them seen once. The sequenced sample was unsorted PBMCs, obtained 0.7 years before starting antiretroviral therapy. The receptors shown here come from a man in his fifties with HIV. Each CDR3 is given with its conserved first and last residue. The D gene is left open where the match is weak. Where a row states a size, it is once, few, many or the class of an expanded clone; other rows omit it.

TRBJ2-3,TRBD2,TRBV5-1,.,TGCGCCAGCAGCTTGGGACTAGCGGGGACAGATACGCAGTATTTT,CASSLGLAGTDTQYF
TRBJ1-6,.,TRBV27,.,TGTGCCAGCAGTTGGGGCGATAATTCACCCCTCCACTTT,CASSWGDNSPLHF
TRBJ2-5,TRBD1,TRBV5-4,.,TGTGCCAGCAGCGCAGCCAGGGGGCGGCGGGAGACCCAGTACTTC,CASSAARGRRETQYF
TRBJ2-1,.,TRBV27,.,TGTGCCAGCAGTTTACGGTACAATGAGCAGTTCTTC,CASSLRYNEQFF
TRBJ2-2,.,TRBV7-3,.,TGTGCCAGCAGCCCCCCTGGGACTTCGAACACCGGGGAGCTGTTTTTT,CASSPPGTSNTGELFF
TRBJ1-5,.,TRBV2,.,TGTGCCAGCAGGGGCGACCGGAGTCTTGGCAATCAGCCCCAGCATTTT,CASRGDRSLGNQPQHF
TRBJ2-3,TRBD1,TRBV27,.,TGTGCCAGCACAAGGAGGGGACAGGGGGTTGATACGCAGTATTTT,CASTRRGQGVDTQYF
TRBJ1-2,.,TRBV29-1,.,TGCAGCGCCGCTGGGACAAACTATGGCTACACCTTC,CSAAGTNYGYTF
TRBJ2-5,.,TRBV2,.,TGTGCCAGCAGTTTGGCGGGCAGGGAGGCGACCCAGTACTTC,CASSLAGREATQYF
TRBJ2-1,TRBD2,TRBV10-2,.,TGCGCCAGCAGTGTACTAGCGGGAGTCTACAATGAGCAGTTCTTC,CASSVLAGVYNEQFF
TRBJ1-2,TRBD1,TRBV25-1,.,TGTGCCAGCAGTGACCCCAGCGGGACAGGGGACTATGGCTACACCTTC,CASSDPSGTGDYGYTF
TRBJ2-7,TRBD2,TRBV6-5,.,TGTGCCACGCGACTAGCGGGATGGGACGAGCAGTACTTC,CATRLAGWDEQYF
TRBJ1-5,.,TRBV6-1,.,TGTGCCAGCAGTGAAGATCCCTATTCACAGGGTTATAGCAATCAGCCCCAGCATTTT,CASSEDPYSQGYSNQPQHF
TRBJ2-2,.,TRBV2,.,TGTGCCAGCAGTGTACAGGGAACCGGGGAGCTGTTTTTT,CASSVQGTGELFF
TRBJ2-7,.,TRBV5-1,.,TGCGCCAGCAGCTTTGGCAGCGACAACTCCTACGAGCAGTACTTC,CASSFGSDNSYEQYF
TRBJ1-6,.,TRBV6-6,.,TGTGCCAGCAGTTACTCAGGGCAGGAAAATTCACCCCTCCACTTT,CASSYSGQENSPLHF
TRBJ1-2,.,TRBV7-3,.,TGTGCCAGCAGCTTAGACAACCGCTATGGCTACACCTTC,CASSLDNRYGYTF
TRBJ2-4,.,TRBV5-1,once,TGCGCCAGCAGCTTGCCAGGGGAAAACATTCAGTACTTC,CASSLPGENIQYF
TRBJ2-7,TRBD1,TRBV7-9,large,TGTGCCAGCACGTCGACAGGGAGCTTTTATGGCGAGCAGTACTTC,CASTSTGSFYGEQYF
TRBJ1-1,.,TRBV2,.,TGTGCCAGCAGTCTAAACGACAGGACTTTCTTT,CASSLNDRTFF
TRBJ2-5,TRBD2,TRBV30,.,TGTGCCTGGAGCTTCGGGGGGACGGACCAAGAGACCCAGTACTTC,CAWSFGGTDQETQYF
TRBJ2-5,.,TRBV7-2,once,TGTGCCAGCAGCTTACTTCGGAACGGAGAGACCCAGTACTTC,CASSLLRNGETQYF
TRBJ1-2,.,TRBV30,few,TGTGCCTGGAGTGTTGGCTATGGCTACACCTTC,CAWSVGYGYTF
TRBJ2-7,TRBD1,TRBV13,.,TGTGCCAGCAGCTTAGGGAGGGGGCCCTACGAGCAGTACTTC,CASSLGRGPYEQYF
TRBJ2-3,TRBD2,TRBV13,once,TGTGCCAGCAGCCCCTTTGAGGGGAGGGCAGATACGCAGTATTTT,CASSPFEGRADTQYF
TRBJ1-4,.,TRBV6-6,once,TGTGCCAGCAGCCCCGGACCCGAAAAACTGTTTTTT,CASSPGPEKLFF
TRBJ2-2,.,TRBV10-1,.,TGCGCCAGCAGTGAGGCTAGCATTACCGGGGAGCTGTTTTTT,CASSEASITGELFF
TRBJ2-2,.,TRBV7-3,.,TGTGCCAGCAGTCTAAACATGGGGGGCCGGGCCGGGGAGCTGTTTTTT,CASSLNMGGRAGELFF
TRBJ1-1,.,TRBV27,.,TGTGCCAGCAGTTTATTAGCAGGAGCTGAAGCTTTCTTT,CASSLLAGAEAFF
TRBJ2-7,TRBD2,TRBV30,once,TGTGCCTGGAGGGTAAGACCGGGACTAGACTACGAGCAGTACTTC,CAWRVRPGLDYEQYF
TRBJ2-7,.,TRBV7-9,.,TGTGCCAGCAGCCCGACACCCGGCGAGCAGTACTTC,CASSPTPGEQYF
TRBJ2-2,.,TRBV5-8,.,TGTGCCAGCAGCTTTGACAGGGAGGCCGGGGAGCTGTTTTTT,CASSFDREAGELFF
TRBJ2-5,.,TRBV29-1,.,TGCAGCGTCGCCAAGAATTTACAAGAGACCCAGTACTTC,CSVAKNLQETQYF
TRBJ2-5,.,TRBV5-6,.,TGTGCCAGCAGCTCTCTTAGGGGGGCCCAGTACTTC,CASSSLRGAQYF
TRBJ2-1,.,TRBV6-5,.,TGTGCCAGCAGGTTTCGGGTCGATGAGCAGTTCTTC,CASRFRVDEQFF
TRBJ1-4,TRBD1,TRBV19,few,TGTGCCAGTAGTACGACAGGGGGCATGGGTGCAACTAATGAAAAACTGTTTTTT,CASSTTGGMGATNEKLFF